This TCR beta chain is drawn from a study of CD8+ T cells in alopecia areata. The CDR3 runs 13 residues. Germline assignment: CDR1 SQVTM and CDR2 ANQGSEA. Trimming left V 7 bases short and J 3 bases short, with 15 bases between. With respect to this clone: The antigen is undetermined.

Whole-study results and caveats: Patients showed less clear TCR sequence sharing than mice, possibly partly because of HLA diversity.

The treatment was: oral pan-JAK inhibitor, 5-10 mg twice daily. Extraction of RNA preceded its reverse transcription into cDNA, which served as the sequencing template. Measured with immunoSEQ multiplex PCR; TCRdb has only the in-frame clones, and not every one. The data show about 200,000 clones, with more than 45% seen just once and roughly 1.4% held by the top ten. This chain connects TRBV29-1 to TRBJ1-2; a possible D gene is TRBD1 (6 bases). The material sequenced was CD4+ T cells sorted from blood, taken at week 4, from a patient treated with tofacitinib. The sequence was collected from a human donor with alopecia areata. The CDR3 bases are TGCAGCGCAGACCCGGACAGCCACTATGGCTACACCTTC. Its translation: CSADPDSHYGYTF.